This entry is about one T cell receptor beta chain. What it binds is not known. The source of the sample is a study of siplizumab effects on memory and regulatory T cells. Whole-study findings and limits: Unstimulated subsets contained matches for only a minor fraction of alloreactive clones.

The repertoire was sequenced with immunoSEQ multiplex PCR; TCRdb's copy has only in-frame clones and lacks some. The sample records about 72,000 clones, under 95% being singletons. This CDR3 comprises 15 residues. J lost 1 base, V lost 4 bases, and 6 bases had no gene match. Per germline, CDR1 MNHNS and CDR2 SASEGT. Sample: CD8+ T cells sorted from blood. The receptor was isolated from a human donor in good health. The chain links TRBV6-1 to TRBJ2-7, with 8 bases that match TRBD2. The CDR3 loop reads CASSVERGLSYEQYF. In DNA form, the CDR3 reads TGTGCCAGCAGTGTGGAGCGGGGGTTATCCTACGAGCAGTACTTC.